The 22 T cell receptor beta chains below all came from one sample that was sequenced in a study of Graves' ophthalmopathy and Graves' hyperthyroidism. RNA transcripts yielded amplified TCR beta CDR3 regions. HTBI-primed first-round RT-PCR preceded second-round multiplex PCR. TCRdb redid the calling of the multiplex PCR reads with MiXCR, one entry per CDR3 protein. The sample has 400,000 to 450,000 distinct CDR3 sequences; roughly 20% are singletons. Sequenced material: peripheral blood. These receptors were collected from a young woman with stable Graves' hyperthyroidism.

This clonotype has at least ten counts. J is TRBJ2-7 and V is TRBV20-1, with 10 positions matching TRBD2. The V gene's germline CDR1 is DFQATT and CDR2 SNEGSKA (reference sequence). The V gene end was trimmed by 3 bases and the J gene end by 6 bases; junction bases not matched to a gene: 5. The CDR3 consists of 13 residues. CDR3 bases: TGCAGTGCTAGTCCTAGCGGGAGTAGCGAGCAGTACTTC. Amino acid sequence: CSASPSGSSEQYF.

In its sample, this clonotype was seen many times. The chain couples TRBV15 to TRBJ2-4; D gene uncertain. CDR1 and CDR2 from the germline V gene are LNHNV and YYDKDF (reference sequence). CDR3 length equals 17 residues. V lost 1 base to trimming and J lost 0 bases, with 13 bases between them. The CDR3 spells CATSRALSGIAKNIQYF. The CDR3 nucleotides are TGTGCCACCAGCAGAGCTTTGTCAGGAATAGCCAAAAACATTCAGTACTTC.

This clonotype was seen only a few times. The gene calls are TRBV20-1 and TRBJ1-6; the D is unclear. Germline-derived CDR1 and CDR2 are DFQATT and SNEGSKA (reference sequence). This CDR3 comprises 13 residues. Trimming removed 0 bases from V and 10 bases from J, with 10 bases in between. The CDR3 nucleotides are TGCAGTGCTAGAGAAGTCGGCCGCTCACCCCTCCACTTT. Translating gives CSAREVGRSPLHF.

This clonotype was observed at least ten times. The chain is built from TRBV2 and TRBJ2-7; 15 nucleotides agree with TRBD2. Germline V gives CDR1 SNHLY, CDR2 FYNNEI. The CDR3 is 18 residues long. The V gene end was trimmed by 8 bases and the J gene end by 0 bases; junction bases not matched to a gene: 11. CDR3 sequence reads: CASSGSGTSGGNSYEQYF. The DNA of the CDR3 is TGTGCCAGCTCCGGGTCCGGGACTAGCGGGGGGAACTCCTACGAGCAGTACTTC.

This clonotype has at least ten counts. The chain recombines TRBV19 with TRBJ1-5; TRBD1 matches at 9 bases. The CDR3 has 13 residues. CDR1 is LNHDA, CDR2 SQIVND, per germline (reference sequence). The V and J ends lost 11 bases and 3 bases, in that order; junction bases with no gene match: 5. The CDR3 DNA reads as TGTGCCGGGGGACAGGGCTACAATCAGCCCCAGCATTTT. Translating gives CAGGQGYNQPQHF.

Ten or more counts support this clonotype. The chain combines TRBV27 with TRBJ2-7; D perhaps matches TRBD1 (5 bases). There are 17 residues in the CDR3. V lost 5 bases to trimming and J lost 2 bases, with 22 bases between them. Germline V gene data show CDR1 as MNHEY and CDR2 as SMNVEV (reference sequence). CDR3 bases: TGTGCCAGCAGTGCCTACCACAGGTCCGTTATGGCCTACGAGCAGTACTTC. This sequence encodes CASSAYHRSVMAYEQYF.

This clonotype came up many times. The chain is built from TRBV27 and TRBJ2-4; D call uncertain. The CDR3 length is 15 residues. With 5 bases removed from V and 3 bases from J, the gap between germline ends came to 14 bases. Germline V gene sequence: CDR1 MNHEY, CDR2 SMNVEV (reference sequence). The CDR3 spells CASSPRLAFKNIQYF. CDR3 nucleotide sequence: TGTGCCAGCAGTCCGCGCTTAGCTTTCAAAAACATTCAGTACTTC.

This clonotype has a count of ten or more. V and J are TRBV6-1 and TRBJ1-3, with TRBD1 as a possible D gene (5 bases). CDR1 is MNHNS, CDR2 SASEGT, per germline. The CDR3 contains 16 residues. Trimming took off 1 base at V and 7 bases at J, with 17 bases between the two ends. Here the CDR3 DNA reads TGTGCCAGCAGTGAAGTCTACAGGAGTTTCGGGAACACCATATATTTT. As protein: CASSEVYRSFGNTIYF.

The chain has TRBV6-5 and TRBJ2-5, with D perhaps given as TRBD1 or TRBD2 (5 bases each). The V end lost 4 bases, the J end lost 4 bases, and 25 bases lay between the germline ends. Germline CDR1 is MNHEY and CDR2 is SVGAGI. This CDR3 is built from 18 residues. The DNA of the CDR3 is TGTGCCAGCAGTTCCGTGGCGCTGGGACGAGCGGCAAGAGAGACCCAGTACTTC. It is translated as CASSSVALGRAARETQYF.

This clonotype was picked up many times. The chain employs TRBV6-2 or TRBV6-3 and TRBJ2-7; 7 bases agree with TRBD1. The CDR3 runs 13 residues. V lost 6 bases and J lost 5; bases outside the gene matches: 7. CDR1 MNHEY and CDR2 SVGEGT come from the germline V gene. The CDR3 nucleotides are TGTGCCAGCAGACAACAGGGGCTCGACGAGCAGTACTTC. Residues: CASRQQGLDEQYF.

Note on this clonotype: A read error may be the cause here, since a much bigger clone is one base away. The CDR3 region is CATSDQGQIRCYTF. The CDR3 region has the DNA TGTGCCACCAGTGACCAGGGACAGATCCGCTGCTACACCTTC. The chain combines TRBV24-1 with TRBJ1-2; 7 bases match TRBD1. Trimming cost V 4 bases and J 9 bases; bases outside gene matches: 10. This CDR3 is built from 14 residues. Germline-derived CDR1 and CDR2 are KGHDR and SFDVKD.

This clonotype was detected ten times or more. The chain employs TRBV6-2 or TRBV6-3 and TRBJ1-2, with a weak D call TRBD1 (6 bases). The V and J ends lost 6 bases and 0 bases respectively, with 8 bases between them. CDR1 and CDR2 from the germline V gene are MNHEY and SVGEGT. The CDR3 has 13 amino acids. The CDR3 sequence is CASSRQANYGYTF. CDR3 nucleotides: TGTGCCAGCAGCCGACAGGCTAACTATGGCTACACCTTC.

In this sample, this clonotype turned up a few times. The gene calls are TRBV6-1 and TRBJ1-2, with D possibly being TRBD1 (6 bases). This CDR3 is built from 12 residues. Trimming removed 7 bases from V and 8 bases from J, with 14 bases in between. Germline assignment: CDR1 MNHNS and CDR2 SASEGT. The CDR3: CASTQGGHGYTF. CDR3 DNA sequence: TGTGCCAGCACTCAAGGGGGGCACGGCTACACCTTC.

This chain uses TRBV5-6 with TRBJ2-5, with a weak D call TRBD1 (6 bases). The CDR3 has 14 residues. With 3 bases removed from V and 4 bases from J, the gap between germline ends came to 13 bases. In germline, CDR1 is SGHDT, CDR2 YYEEEE. CDR3 region: CASSSWTVIETQYF. Written as DNA, the CDR3 is TGTGCCAGCAGCTCTTGGACAGTTATAGAGACCCAGTACTTC.

This clonotype was seen at least ten times. The chain is built from TRBV12-3 or TRBV12-4 and TRBJ1-2; D possibly corresponds to TRBD1 (5 bases). Trimming stripped 0 bases from V and 7 bases from J, with 6 bases between. This CDR3 spans 12 amino acids. This chain's CDR3 is CASSLAGTGYTF. CDR3 bases: TGTGCCAGCAGTTTAGCGGGGACTGGCTACACCTTC.

In its sample, this clonotype was seen many times. The genes are TRBV4-1 and TRBJ2-7; D perhaps matches TRBD2 (6 bases). CDR1 and CDR2 (germline): MGHRA, YSYEKL. The CDR3 loop spans 14 amino acids. With 4 bases removed from V and 2 bases from J, the gap between germline ends came to 12 bases. The CDR3 sequence: CASSPLWRAYEQYF. CDR3 DNA sequence: TGCGCCAGCAGCCCCCTCTGGAGGGCCTACGAGCAGTACTTC.

This clonotype has at least ten counts. CDR3 bases: TGTGCCAGCAGAACTCCTGGACCAGAGACCCAGTACTTC. As protein: CASRTPGPETQYF. The chain recombines TRBV28 with TRBJ2-5; D gene ambiguous. Between the trimmed V and J ends, which lost 6 bases and 4 bases, there was a span of 12 bases. Germline CDR1 and CDR2: MDHEN and SYDVKM. The length of the CDR3 is 13 residues.

This clonotype was found a few times. The chain joins TRBV12-3 or TRBV12-4 to TRBJ2-2, with TRBD1 as a possible D gene (5 bases). V lost 7 bases and J 2 bases, leaving 14 bases between the germline ends. CDR3 length: 15 amino acids. CDR3 nucleotides: TGTGCCAGCACCCAAGATGGACAAAACACCGGGGAGCTGTTTTTT. Amino acid sequence: CASTQDGQNTGELFF.

There are many counts of this clonotype. The chain joins TRBV12-3 or TRBV12-4 to TRBJ2-7; TRBD1 might be the D (5 bases). V gave up 5 bases and J gave up 3 bases, with 14 bases separating them. The CDR3 covers 14 residues. Here the CDR3 DNA reads TGTGCCAGCAGTAAATACGGCAGGGACTACGAGCAGTACTTC. Protein sequence: CASSKYGRDYEQYF.

The chain combines TRBV7-3 with TRBJ2-7; 13 positions match TRBD2. The CDR3 has 16 residues. From germline, CDR1 is SGHTA and CDR2 FQGTGA. V was clipped by 4 bases and J by 5 bases; unmatched bases: 8. The DNA of the CDR3 is TGTGCCAGCAGCTCCGAACTAGCGGGAGGGTCGAACGAGCAGTACTTC. This translates into CASSSELAGGSNEQYF.

This chain uses TRBV24-1 with TRBJ2-2; 10 bases agree with TRBD1. V gave up 2 bases and J gave up 5 bases; unmatched junction bases: 4. The CDR3 consists of 16 residues. CDR1 is KGHDR, CDR2 SFDVKD, per germline. The CDR3 region has the DNA TGTGCCACCAGTGATTCCGGGACAGGGGCAACCGGGGAGCTGTTTTTT. Translating it yields CATSDSGTGATGELFF.

There are many counts of this clonotype. The V and J genes are TRBV19 and TRBJ1-1; 10 bases agree with TRBD1. This CDR3 contains 15 residues. Germline V gene sequence: CDR1 LNHDA, CDR2 SQIVND (reference sequence). The V gene end was trimmed by 5 bases and the J gene end by 1 base; junction bases not matched to a gene: 4. CDR3 sequence reads: CASSQGQGWNTEAFF. The CDR3 region has the DNA TGTGCCAGTAGTCAGGGACAGGGGTGGAACACTGAAGCTTTCTTT.